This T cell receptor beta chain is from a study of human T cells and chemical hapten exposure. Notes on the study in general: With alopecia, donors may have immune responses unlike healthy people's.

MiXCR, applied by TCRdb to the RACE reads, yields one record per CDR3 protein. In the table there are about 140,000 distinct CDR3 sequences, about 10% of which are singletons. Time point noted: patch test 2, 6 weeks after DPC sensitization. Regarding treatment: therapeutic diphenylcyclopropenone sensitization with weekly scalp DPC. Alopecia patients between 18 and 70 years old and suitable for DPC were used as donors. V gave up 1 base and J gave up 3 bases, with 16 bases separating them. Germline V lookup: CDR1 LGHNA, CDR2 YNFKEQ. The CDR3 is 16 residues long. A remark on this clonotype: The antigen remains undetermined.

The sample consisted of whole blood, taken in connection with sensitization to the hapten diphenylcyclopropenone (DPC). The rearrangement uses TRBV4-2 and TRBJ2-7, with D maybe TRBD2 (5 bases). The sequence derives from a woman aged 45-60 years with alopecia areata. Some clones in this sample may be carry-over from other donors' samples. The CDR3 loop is CASSQAPGIVIYEQYF. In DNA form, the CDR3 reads TGTGCCAGCAGCCAAGCCCCGGGGATCGTCATCTACGAGCAGTACTTC.